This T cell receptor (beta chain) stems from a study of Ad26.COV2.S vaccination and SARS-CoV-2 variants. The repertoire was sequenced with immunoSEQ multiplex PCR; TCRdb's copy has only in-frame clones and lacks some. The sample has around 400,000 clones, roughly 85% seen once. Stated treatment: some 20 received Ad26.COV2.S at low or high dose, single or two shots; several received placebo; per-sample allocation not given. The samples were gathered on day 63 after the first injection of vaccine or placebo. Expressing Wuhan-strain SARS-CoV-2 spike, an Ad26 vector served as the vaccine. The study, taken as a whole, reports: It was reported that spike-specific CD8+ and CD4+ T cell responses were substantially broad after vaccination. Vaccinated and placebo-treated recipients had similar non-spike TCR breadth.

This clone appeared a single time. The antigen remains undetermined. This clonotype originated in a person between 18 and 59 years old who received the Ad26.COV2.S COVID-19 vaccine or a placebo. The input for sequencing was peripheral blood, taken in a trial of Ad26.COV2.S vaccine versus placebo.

CDR3 residues: CASSQRTSGRYNEQYF. In DNA, the CDR3 is TGTGCCAGCAGCCAAAGGACTAGCGGGCGGTACAACGAGCAGTACTTC. The chain is built from TRBV7-2 and TRBJ2-7; 11 bases are a match to TRBD2. Germline V gene data show CDR1 as SGHTA and CDR2 as FQGNSA. The trim removed 5 bases at V and 5 bases at J, leaving 11 bases unmatched. There are 16 residues in the CDR3. The full variable domain, its missing parts supplied by reference TRBV7-2 and TRBJ2-7, is GAGVSQSPSNKVTEKGKDVELRCDPISGHTALYWYRQSLGQGLEFLIYFQGNSAPDKSGLPSDRFSAERTGGSVSTLTIQRTQQEDSAVYLCASSQRTSGRYNEQYFGPGTRLTVT.